This TCR beta chain was sequenced for a study of blood T cell repertoires in COVID-19. The CDR3 is 17 residues long. After removal of 1 base from V and 4 bases from J, the junction contained 9 bases not matched to a gene. CDR1 and CDR2 from the germline V gene are SGHDN and FVKESK. As handled by the study authors: From reference gene primer amplification, estimates of nucleated cell counts were derived. The table came from immunoSEQ multiplex PCR; TCRdb's copy has only in-frame clones and leaves some out. D and trimming were read from the DNA, whereas the V and J calls and clone size are those reported in that table. The data contain 130,000 or so clones, approximately 83% of them singletons.

The rearrangement links TRBV14 to TRBJ2-1, with 8 bases aligning to TRBD2. Material for sequencing was peripheral blood. This sequence originates from a human donor in a cohort sampled during active COVID-19. CDR3 amino acids: CASSQVRGGRQYNEQFF. The CDR3 bases are TGTGCCAGCAGCCAAGTTCGGGGCGGGAGGCAATACAATGAGCAGTTCTTC.